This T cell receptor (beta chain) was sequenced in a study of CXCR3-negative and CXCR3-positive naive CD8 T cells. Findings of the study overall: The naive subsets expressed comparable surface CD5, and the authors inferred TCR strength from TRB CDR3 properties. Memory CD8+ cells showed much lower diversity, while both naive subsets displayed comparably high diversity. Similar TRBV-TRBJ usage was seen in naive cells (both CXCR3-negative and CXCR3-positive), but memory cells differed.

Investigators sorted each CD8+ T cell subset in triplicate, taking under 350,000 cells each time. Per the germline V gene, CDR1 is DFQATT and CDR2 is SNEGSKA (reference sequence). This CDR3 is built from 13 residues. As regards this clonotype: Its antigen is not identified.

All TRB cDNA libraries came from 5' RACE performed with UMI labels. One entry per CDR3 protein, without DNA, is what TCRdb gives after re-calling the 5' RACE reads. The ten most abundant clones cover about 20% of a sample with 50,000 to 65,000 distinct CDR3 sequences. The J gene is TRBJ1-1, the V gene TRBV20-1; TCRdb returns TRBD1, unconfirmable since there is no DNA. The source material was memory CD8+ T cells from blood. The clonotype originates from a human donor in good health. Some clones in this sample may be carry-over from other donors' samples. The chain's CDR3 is CSALTGLNTEAFF.